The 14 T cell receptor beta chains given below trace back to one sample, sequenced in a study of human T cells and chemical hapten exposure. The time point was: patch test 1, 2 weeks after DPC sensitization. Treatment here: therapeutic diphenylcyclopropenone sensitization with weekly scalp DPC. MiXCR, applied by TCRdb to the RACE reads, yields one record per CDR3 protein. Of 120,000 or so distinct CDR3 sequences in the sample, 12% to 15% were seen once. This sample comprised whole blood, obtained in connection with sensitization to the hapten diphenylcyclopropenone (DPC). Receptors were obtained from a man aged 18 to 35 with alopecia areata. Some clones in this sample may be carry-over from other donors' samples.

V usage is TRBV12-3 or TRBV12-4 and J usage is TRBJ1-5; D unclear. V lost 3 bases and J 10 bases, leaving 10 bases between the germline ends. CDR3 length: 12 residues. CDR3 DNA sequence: TGTGCCAGCAGTTTCGGATATGGCCCCCAGCATTTT. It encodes CASSFGYGPQHF.

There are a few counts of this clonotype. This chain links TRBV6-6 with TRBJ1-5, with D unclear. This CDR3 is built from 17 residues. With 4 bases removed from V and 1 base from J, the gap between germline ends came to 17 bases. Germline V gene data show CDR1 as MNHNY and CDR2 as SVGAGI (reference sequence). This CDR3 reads CASSSPQAAGSNQPQHF. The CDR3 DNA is TGTGCCAGCAGTTCACCCCAGGCCGCGGGGAGCAATCAGCCCCAGCATTTT.

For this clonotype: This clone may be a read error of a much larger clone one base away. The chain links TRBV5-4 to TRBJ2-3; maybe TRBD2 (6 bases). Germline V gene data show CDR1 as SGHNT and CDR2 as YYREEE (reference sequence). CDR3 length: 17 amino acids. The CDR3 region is CASSLKVVAGNTDMQYF. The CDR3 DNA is TGTGCCAGCAGCTTGAAAGTAGTGGCGGGAAACACAGATATGCAGTATTTT.

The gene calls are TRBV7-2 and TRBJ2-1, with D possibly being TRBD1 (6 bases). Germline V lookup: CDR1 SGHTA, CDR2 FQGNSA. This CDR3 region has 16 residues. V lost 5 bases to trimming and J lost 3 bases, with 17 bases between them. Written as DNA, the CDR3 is TGTGCCAGCAGCCGGGACCCGGACAGAGTCTACAATGAGCAGTTCTTC. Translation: CASSRDPDRVYNEQFF.

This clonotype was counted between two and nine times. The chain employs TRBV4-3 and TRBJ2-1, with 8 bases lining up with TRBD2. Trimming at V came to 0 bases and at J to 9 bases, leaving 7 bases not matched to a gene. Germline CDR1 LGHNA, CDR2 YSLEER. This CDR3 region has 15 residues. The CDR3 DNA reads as TGCGCCAGCAGCCAAGAAGCCGGGAGGGGGAGTGAGCAGTTCTTC. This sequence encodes CASSQEAGRGSEQFF.

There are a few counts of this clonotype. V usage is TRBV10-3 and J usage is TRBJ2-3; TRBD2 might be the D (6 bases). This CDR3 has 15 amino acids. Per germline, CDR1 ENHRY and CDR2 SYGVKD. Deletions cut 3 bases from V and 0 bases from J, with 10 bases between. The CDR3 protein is CAISDRETSTDTQYF. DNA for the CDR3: TGTGCCATCAGTGATCGGGAGACTAGCACAGATACGCAGTATTTT.

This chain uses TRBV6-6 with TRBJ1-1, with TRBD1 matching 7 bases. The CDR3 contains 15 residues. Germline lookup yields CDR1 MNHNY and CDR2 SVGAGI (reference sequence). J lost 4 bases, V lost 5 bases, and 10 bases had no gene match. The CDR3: CASSPQGKGSTEAFF. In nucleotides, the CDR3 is TGTGCCAGCAGTCCACAGGGGAAGGGGAGCACTGAAGCTTTCTTT.

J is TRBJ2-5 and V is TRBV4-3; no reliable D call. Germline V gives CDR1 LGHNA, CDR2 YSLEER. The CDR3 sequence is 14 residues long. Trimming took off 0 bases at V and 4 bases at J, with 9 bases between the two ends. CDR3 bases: TGCGCCAGCAGCCAAGATCGTCCGGGAGAGACCCAGTACTTC. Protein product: CASSQDRPGETQYF.

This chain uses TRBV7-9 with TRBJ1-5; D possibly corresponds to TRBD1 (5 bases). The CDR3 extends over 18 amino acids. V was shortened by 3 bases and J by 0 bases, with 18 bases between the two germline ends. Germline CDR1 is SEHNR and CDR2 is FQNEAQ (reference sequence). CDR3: CASSFSSGLTVSNQPQHF. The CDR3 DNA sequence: TGTGCCAGCAGCTTCAGCTCGGGACTGACTGTTAGCAATCAGCCCCAGCATTTT.

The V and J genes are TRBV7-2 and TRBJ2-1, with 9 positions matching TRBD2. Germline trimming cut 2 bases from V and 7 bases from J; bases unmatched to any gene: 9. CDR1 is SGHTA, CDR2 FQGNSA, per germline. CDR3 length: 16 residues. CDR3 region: CASSLIAGGPSNEQFF. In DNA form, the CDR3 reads TGTGCCAGCAGCTTAATCGCGGGGGGGCCCAGTAATGAGCAGTTCTTC. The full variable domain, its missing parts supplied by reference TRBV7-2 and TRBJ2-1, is GAGVSQSPSNKVTEKGKDVELRCDPISGHTALYWYRQSLGQGLEFLIYFQGNSAPDKSGLPSDRFSAERTGGSVSTLTIQRTQQEDSAVYLCASSLIAGGPSNEQFFGPGTRLTVL.

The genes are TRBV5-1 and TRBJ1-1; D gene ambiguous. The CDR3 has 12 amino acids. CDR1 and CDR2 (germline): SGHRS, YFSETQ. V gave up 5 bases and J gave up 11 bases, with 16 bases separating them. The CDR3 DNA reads TGCGCCAGCAGATCACCCGGCGTTGAGGCTTTCTTT. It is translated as CASRSPGVEAFF. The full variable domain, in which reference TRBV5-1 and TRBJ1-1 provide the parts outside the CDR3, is KAGVTQTPRYLIKTRGQQVTLSCSPISGHRSVSWYQQTPGQGLQFLFEYFSETQRNKGNFPGRFSGRQFSNSRSEMNVSTLELGDSALYLCASRSPGVEAFFGQGTRLTVV.

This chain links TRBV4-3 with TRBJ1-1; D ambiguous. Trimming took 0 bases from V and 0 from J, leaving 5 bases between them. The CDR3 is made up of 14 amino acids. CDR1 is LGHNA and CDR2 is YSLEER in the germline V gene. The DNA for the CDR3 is TGCGCCAGCAGCCAAGATCGCGTGAACACTGAAGCTTTCTTT. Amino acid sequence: CASSQDRVNTEAFF.

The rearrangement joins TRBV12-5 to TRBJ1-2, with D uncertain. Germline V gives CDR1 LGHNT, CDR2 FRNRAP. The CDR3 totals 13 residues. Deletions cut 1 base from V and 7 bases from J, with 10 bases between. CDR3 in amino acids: CASGLGVLFGYTF. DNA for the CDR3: TGTGCTAGTGGTTTGGGCGTCTTATTTGGCTACACCTTC.

CDR3 amino acids: CASSHEKGGGEQFF. The CDR3 nucleotides are TGTGCCAGCAGTCACGAGAAAGGGGGAGGTGAGCAGTTCTTC. The V call is TRBV12-3 or TRBV12-4, the J call TRBJ2-1, with D perhaps given as TRBD1 or TRBD2 (6 bases each). CDR3 length: 14 residues. Between the trimmed V and J ends, which lost 5 bases and 9 bases, there was a span of 17 bases.